Below, 20 T cell receptor beta chains from the same sample are listed, as sequenced in a study of CD8 T cells in Susac syndrome. RNA, at roughly 0.5 to 1 ug, was reverse transcribed with random hexamers. Using its own MiXCR run on the immunoSEQ multiplex PCR reads, TCRdb lists one record per CDR3 protein. The table has about 180,000 distinct CDR3 sequences, roughly 95% seen once; the top ten hold around 0.16%. Sequencing was performed on CD8+ T cells from PBMCs. These receptors were obtained from a human donor with multiple sclerosis.

The chain combines TRBV2 with TRBJ1-2; D remains unclear. Germline V gene sequence: CDR1 SNHLY, CDR2 FYNNEI. CDR3 length: 14 residues. Trimming took 3 bases from V and 2 from J, leaving 10 bases between them. Written as DNA, the CDR3 is TGTGCCAGCAGTGAGGCTCTGATGAACTATGGCTACACCTTC. This codes for CASSEALMNYGYTF.

The chain joins TRBV27 to TRBJ2-7; TRBD2 agrees at 10 bases. CDR3 length: 14 residues. V shed 6 bases, J shed 1 base, and the junction held 3 bases outside the gene matches. Germline loops: CDR1 MNHEY, CDR2 SMNVEV (reference sequence). The CDR3 region is CASRWTSGSYEQYF. CDR3 nucleotide sequence: TGTGCCAGCAGATGGACTAGCGGTTCCTACGAGCAGTACTTC.

The rearrangement links TRBV4-1 to TRBJ1-5; D is unresolved. CDR1 is MGHRA and CDR2 is YSYEKL in the germline V gene. V was trimmed by 1 base and J by 0 bases, leaving 10 bases between them. This CDR3 region has 16 residues. The CDR3 DNA reads TGCGCCAGCAGCCAAGCATGGGCTTCTAGCAATCAGCCCCAGCATTTT. Translating gives CASSQAWASSNQPQHF.

This clonotype was counted once. V gene TRBV24-1 combines with J gene TRBJ2-1; TRBD2 is a possible D gene (5 bases). Germline V CDR1 and CDR2: KGHDR, SFDVKD. CDR3 size: 15 residues. The ends were cut back, 1 base at V and 7 bases at J, with 13 bases in the middle. CDR3 residues: CATSDLRDPRNEQFF. CDR3 in DNA: TGTGCCACCAGTGATTTACGGGATCCTCGGAATGAGCAGTTCTTC.

This chain connects TRBV3-1 to TRBJ2-7; D is perhaps TRBD2 (6 bases). V gave up 1 base and J gave up 1 base, with 17 bases separating them. The CDR3 spans 17 residues. Germline lookup yields CDR1 LGHDT and CDR2 YNNKEL (reference sequence). CDR3 in DNA: TGTGCCAGCAGCCAAGGGCGCCAGCGGGTTGAATCCTACGAGCAGTACTTC. Its translation: CASSQGRQRVESYEQYF.

The chain uses TRBV28 and TRBJ2-7; D may correspond to TRBD1 or TRBD2 (5 bases each). The CDR3 totals 16 residues. Germline values: CDR1 MDHEN, CDR2 SYDVKM. V lost 1 base to trimming and J lost 0 bases, with 13 bases between them. CDR3 nucleotide sequence: TGTGCCAGCAGTTTATACCGAGGGCAGGGCTCCTACGAGCAGTACTTC. Its translation: CASSLYRGQGSYEQYF.

The chain employs TRBV29-1 and TRBJ2-7; the D is unclear. There are 14 residues in the CDR3. V lost 4 bases and J 2 bases, leaving 15 bases between the germline ends. Germline CDR1 is SQVTM and CDR2 is ANQGSEA. DNA for the CDR3: TGCAGCGTTGCGGTCCCGACCCAAGCCTACGAGCAGTACTTC. The encoded protein is CSVAVPTQAYEQYF.

This chain joins TRBV9 and TRBJ1-3, with D perhaps matching TRBD1 (5 bases). Trimming pared 4 bases from V and 4 bases from J, leaving 9 bases between. The CDR3 has 13 amino acids. CDR1 and CDR2 from the germline V gene are SGDLS and YYNGEE. DNA of the CDR3: TGTGCCAGCAGCCCCACAGGCGGAAACACCATATATTTT. It is translated as CASSPTGGNTIYF.

This chain links TRBV12-3 or TRBV12-4 with TRBJ2-1, with D possibly TRBD2 on 6 matching bases. This CDR3 contains 14 residues. V gave up 7 bases and J gave up 10 bases, with 20 bases separating them. The CDR3 DNA reads TGTGCCAGCACTTCGCCGGGAGAGGTACAGGAGCAGTTCTTC. This gives the protein CASTSPGEVQEQFF.

This rearrangement joins TRBV13 to TRBJ2-2, with 7 bases identical to TRBD1. CDR3 length equals 14 residues. CDR1 is PRHDT and CDR2 is FYEKMQ in the germline V gene (reference sequence). Trimming at V came to 4 bases and at J to 9 bases, leaving 8 bases not matched to a gene. The CDR3 region has the DNA TGTGCCAGCAGCTCGACAGGGAATCTGAGGGAGCTGTTTTTT. Translation gives CASSSTGNLRELFF.

The chain is built from TRBV15 and TRBJ2-1; D is perhaps TRBD1 or TRBD2 (5 bases each). V lost 6 bases and J 0 bases, leaving 12 bases between the germline ends. This CDR3 is 15 amino acids long. Germline CDR1 and CDR2: LNHNV and YYDKDF (reference sequence). The CDR3 protein is CATSGAGSSYNEQFF. CDR3 nucleotides: TGTGCCACCAGTGGGGCGGGTAGCTCCTACAATGAGCAGTTCTTC.

The chain couples TRBV29-1 to TRBJ2-1; D possibly corresponds to TRBD2 (6 bases). Germline V gene lookup returns CDR1 SQVTM and CDR2 ANQGSEA. Trimming removed 6 bases at V and 13 bases at J, with 28 bases between. The CDR3 is 15 amino acids. The CDR3 loop reads CSVVSGWGASIGQFF. The CDR3 DNA follows: TGCAGCGTCGTGAGCGGGTGGGGTGCCTCAATCGGCCAGTTCTTC.

The J gene is TRBJ2-7, the V gene TRBV29-1; D perhaps matches TRBD1 (5 bases). Trimming took 4 bases from V and 0 from J, leaving 16 bases between them. Germline CDR1 is SQVTM and CDR2 is ANQGSEA. The CDR3 loop spans 15 amino acids. The CDR3 DNA is TGCAGCGTTGTGAGGATTAGACAGAGCTCCTACGAGCAGTACTTC. Translation: CSVVRIRQSSYEQYF.

The V gene is TRBV27, the J gene TRBJ1-1; weak D call: TRBD1 (6 bases). This CDR3 is 15 amino acids long. The V and J ends lost 6 bases and 5 bases respectively, with 19 bases between them. Germline loops: CDR1 MNHEY, CDR2 SMNVEV (reference sequence). The CDR3 protein is CASSISGGFFTEAFF. The CDR3 bases are TGTGCCAGCAGCATTTCGGGGGGCTTTTTTACTGAAGCTTTCTTT.

The J gene is TRBJ1-2, the V gene TRBV20-1, with 8 bases fitting TRBD1. CDR1 is DFQATT and CDR2 is SNEGSKA in the germline V gene (reference sequence). The CDR3 runs to 15 residues. The junction had 5 bases not matched to a gene; V was cut back by 0 bases and J by 2 bases. CDR3 sequence: CSARDTQGANYGYTF. DNA of the CDR3: TGCAGTGCTAGAGATACCCAGGGGGCGAACTATGGCTACACCTTC.

The chain carries TRBV29-1 and TRBJ1-1; D uncertain. The germline V gene encodes CDR1 SQVTM and CDR2 ANQGSEA. The V end lost 7 bases, the J end lost 4 bases, and 13 bases lay between the germline ends. The CDR3 is 12 residues long. CDR3 loop: CSAIPDGTEAFF. The CDR3 DNA reads TGCAGCGCCATACCCGACGGCACTGAAGCTTTCTTT.

The rearrangement uses TRBV2 and TRBJ2-2; no clear D. In germline, CDR1 is SNHLY, CDR2 FYNNEI. This CDR3 is built from 15 residues. The V and J ends lost 1 base and 4 bases respectively, with 10 bases between them. The CDR3, as DNA: TGTGCCAGCAGTGAAGAATGGGGATCCACCGGGGAGCTGTTTTTT. This sequence encodes CASSEEWGSTGELFF.

This chain joins TRBV9 and TRBJ2-1, with unresolved D. The CDR3 has 16 residues. CDR1 and CDR2 from the germline V gene are SGDLS and YYNGEE. With 0 bases removed from V and 5 bases from J, the gap between germline ends came to 15 bases. The CDR3 is CASSVGVLLVDNEQFF. DNA for the CDR3: TGTGCCAGCAGCGTAGGGGTGTTGCTTGTGGACAATGAGCAGTTCTTC.

This chain uses TRBV20-1 with TRBJ2-1, with 11 bases lining up with TRBD2. The V segment lost 8 bases and the J segment 7 bases; nucleotides outside the gene matches: 13. Germline V lookup: CDR1 DFQATT, CDR2 SNEGSKA (reference sequence). The CDR3 runs to 15 residues. CDR3 region: CSTTASGGFTNEQFF. CDR3 bases: TGCAGTACCACCGCTAGCGGGGGGTTTACAAATGAGCAGTTCTTC.

The chain recombines TRBV5-4 with TRBJ2-1; no clear D. V gave up 1 base and J gave up 8 bases, with 7 bases separating them. Germline lookup yields CDR1 SGHNT and CDR2 YYREEE (reference sequence). CDR3 size: 12 residues. The CDR3 bases are TGTGCCAGCAGCTTGAGTGGGTATGAGCAGTTCTTC. Translation: CASSLSGYEQFF.